This T cell receptor beta chain was profiled in a study of shared clonotypes between healthy human individuals. CD45RO-negative, CCR7-selected cells formed the naive CD8 fraction, which excluded terminally differentiated effector memory CD45RA+ cells. Study-wide findings and caveats: Few donors limited the genetic and exposure-history diversity represented. Compared with clonotypes that all four donors shared, non-shared clonotypes had lower generation probabilities.

The CDR3 consists of 16 residues. V was cut by 5 bases and J by 2 bases, with 18 bases left in between. Germline V gives CDR1 SGHVS, CDR2 FNYEAQ. Comments on this clone: Its antigen remains unknown.

The repertoire was sequenced with immunoSEQ multiplex PCR; TCRdb's copy has only in-frame clones and lacks some. There are 800,000 to 950,000 clones in the sample; about 96% occur only once, and about 0.25% lies in the top ten. The receptor was derived from a man aged 25 to 45 in good health. Sequenced: naive CD8+ T cells sorted from blood. This chain joins TRBV7-6 and TRBJ1-2, with D unclear. CDR3 amino acids: CASSPTGVSGNYGYTF. CDR3 coding DNA: TGTGCCAGCAGCCCCACCGGGGTCTCCGGGAACTATGGCTACACCTTC. Full variable domain (rest looked up from reference TRBV7-6 and TRBJ1-2): GAGVSQSPRYKVTKRGQDVALRCDPISGHVSLYWYRQALGQGPEFLTYFNYEAQQDKSGLPNDRFSAERPEGSISTLTIQRTEQRDSAMYRCASSPTGVSGNYGYTFGSGTRLTVV.